The T cell receptor beta chain described here comes from a study of T-cell reconstitution after alpha-beta-depleted transplantation in children. General study points: The high TCRbeta diversity at day 60 in some patients came from surviving recipient T cells and thymic progenitors. T-cell counts and diversity at one year following transplant were attributed mainly to newly produced T cells. There were reportedly several hundred expanded graft clones from which alpha-beta T cells came about two months after transplant.

This clonotype was picked up many times. Its antigen is not identified. Construction of the TCRbeta library involved unique molecular identifiers. TCRdb recomputed calls from the PCR reads with MiXCR, one row per CDR3 protein. The sample lists around 210,000 distinct CDR3 sequences, approximately 6.3% occurring once. This sequence was found in a boy between 2 and 10 years old with acute lymphoblastic leukemia, due to receive a stem cell transplant. The specimen was PBMCs, collected before TCRalphabeta/CD19-depleted stem cell transplant.

CDR3 sequence reads: CATSGGIYYEQYF. In DNA, the CDR3 is TGTGCCACCAGCGGGGGCATCTACTACGAGCAGTACTTC. The chain uses TRBV15 and TRBJ2-7; perhaps TRBD1 as D (6 bases). The CDR3 runs 13 residues. The germline CDR1 and CDR2 sequences are LNHNV and YYDKDF (reference sequence). V lost 5 bases, J lost 3 bases, and 11 bases lay in between.